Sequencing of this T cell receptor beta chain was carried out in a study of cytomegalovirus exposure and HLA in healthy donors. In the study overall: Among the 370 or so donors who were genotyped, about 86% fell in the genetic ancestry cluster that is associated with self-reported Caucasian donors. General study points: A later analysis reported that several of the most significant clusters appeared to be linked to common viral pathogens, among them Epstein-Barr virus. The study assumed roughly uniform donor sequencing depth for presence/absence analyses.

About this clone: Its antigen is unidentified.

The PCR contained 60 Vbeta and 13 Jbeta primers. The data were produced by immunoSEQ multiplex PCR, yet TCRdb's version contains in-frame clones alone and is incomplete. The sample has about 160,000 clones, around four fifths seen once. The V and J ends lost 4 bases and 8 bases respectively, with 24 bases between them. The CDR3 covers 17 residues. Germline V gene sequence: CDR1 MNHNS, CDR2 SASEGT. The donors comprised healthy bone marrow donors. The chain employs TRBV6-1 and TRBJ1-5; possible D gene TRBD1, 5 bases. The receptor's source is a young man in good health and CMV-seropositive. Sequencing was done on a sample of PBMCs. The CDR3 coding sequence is TGTGCCAGCAGTGGGATTTCGGGGGTTCTTCGTGTGGAGCCCCAGCATTTT. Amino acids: CASSGISGVLRVEPQHF.